This T cell receptor beta chain appears in the sequencing data of a study of blood T cells in healthy people across ages. Study context: About one barcoded beta molecule per two T cells was the capture yield of template switching.

This CDR3 contains 12 residues. Germline V gene data show CDR1 as MRHNA and CDR2 as SNTAGT. V dropped 0 bases and J dropped 4 bases, with 3 bases sitting between them. It was with a sample-barcoded 5' primer and a J-beta primer mix that a second PCR of roughly 7 to 12 cycles was run. TCRdb recomputed calls from the 5' RACE reads with MiXCR, one row per CDR3 protein. The sample lists approximately 770,000 distinct CDR3 sequences, roughly 50% occurring once. Sequencing input: blood. The TCR sequence derives from a man in his thirties or forties in good health. This rearrangement joins TRBV6-4 to TRBJ1-2; D remains unclear. CDR3 bases: TGTGCCAGCAGTGACTCGGCCTATGGCTACACCTTC. This codes for CASSDSAYGYTF.